A single sample is the source of the 29 T cell receptor beta chains below, sequenced in a study of T-cell reconstitution after alpha-beta-depleted transplantation in children. Library preparation (for TCRbeta) was performed with unique molecular identifiers. TCRdb reprocessed the PCR reads via MiXCR and lists one record per CDR3 protein. The sample lists some 220,000 distinct CDR3 sequences, about a tenth occurring once. The material was PBMCs from the stem cell graft donor, obtained from the stem cell graft. The receptors were gathered from a human donor who donated a stem cell graft to a child with acute lymphoblastic leukemia.

This clonotype was seen repeatedly, ten times or more. V usage is TRBV6-2 or TRBV6-3 and J usage is TRBJ2-1; 9 bases line up with TRBD2. The junction had 6 bases not matched to a gene; V was cut back by 9 bases and J by 6 bases. This CDR3 has 13 amino acids. In germline, CDR1 is MNHEY, CDR2 SVGEGT. CDR3 residues: CASSSGESNEQFF. The DNA for the CDR3 is TGTGCCAGTTCTAGCGGGGAAAGCAATGAGCAGTTCTTC.

In this sample, this clonotype turned up a few times. This rearrangement joins TRBV5-1 to TRBJ2-7, with 7 bases lining up with TRBD1. Germline V CDR1 and CDR2: SGHRS, YFSETQ. The CDR3 contains 15 residues. V was pared by 0 bases and J by 1 base, with 4 bases of the junction left unmatched. CDR3 DNA sequence: TGCGCCAGCAGCTTGGCCGCGACAGGGTCCTACGAGCAGTACTTC. Amino acid sequence: CASSLAATGSYEQYF.

Remarks on this clonotype: A read error is possible here, since a much larger clone lies one base away. This CDR3 fails to terminate in the conserved phenylalanine or tryptophan, so it likely reflects a read error. The CDR3 nucleotides are TGTGCCAGCAGCGTAGCACTAGATACGCAGTATTAT. It translates to CASSVALDTQYY. This chain links TRBV9 with TRBJ2-3; no firm D call. The length of the CDR3 is 12 residues. CDR1 SGDLS and CDR2 YYNGEE come from the germline V gene. Deletions cut 0 bases from V and 5 bases from J, with 4 bases between.

The rearrangement links TRBV12-3 or TRBV12-4 to TRBJ1-5, with 8 nucleotides matching TRBD1. The CDR3 is 16 amino acids. V lost 4 bases to trimming and J lost 2 bases; unmatched junction nucleotides: 7. CDR3 DNA sequence: TGTGCCAGCAGTTCGCCCTCGGGACAGGGCAATCAGCCCCAGCATTTT. The encoded protein is CASSSPSGQGNQPQHF.

The rearrangement uses TRBV20-1 and TRBJ2-3; D call uncertain. Trimming pared 6 bases from V and 5 bases from J, leaving 6 bases between. Germline CDR1 DFQATT, CDR2 SNEGSKA (reference sequence). CDR3 length: 10 residues. The CDR3 region is CSASVDTQYF. In DNA form, the CDR3 reads TGCAGTGCGTCCGTAGATACGCAGTATTTT.

CDR3 amino acids: CASSLVGGGEGTDTQYF. Written as DNA, the CDR3 is TGCGCCAGCAGCTTGGTCGGGGGGGGCGAAGGCACAGATACGCAGTATTTT. This sequence joins TRBV5-1 and TRBJ2-3; 8 nucleotides line up with TRBD2. This CDR3 is 17 amino acids long. Germline V gene sequence: CDR1 SGHRS, CDR2 YFSETQ. After removal of 0 bases from V and 1 base from J, the junction contained 7 bases not matched to a gene. The full variable domain, with the rest looked up from reference TRBV5-1 and TRBJ2-3, is KAGVTQTPRYLIKTRGQQVTLSCSPISGHRSVSWYQQTPGQGLQFLFEYFSETQRNKGNFPGRFSGRQFSNSRSEMNVSTLELGDSALYLCASSLVGGGEGTDTQYFGPGTRLTVL.

This clonotype occurred a few times. This chain connects TRBV4-3 to TRBJ2-5, with TRBD1 matching 9 bases. CDR3 length: 15 amino acids. The V and J ends lost 4 bases and 0 bases, in that order; junction bases with no gene match: 3. CDR1 and CDR2 from the germline V gene are LGHNA and YSLEER. The CDR3 region has the DNA TGCGCCAGCAGCCGACAGGGGGATAACCAAGAGACCCAGTACTTC. Amino acids: CASSRQGDNQETQYF.

This clonotype was recorded at least ten times. The chain combines TRBV5-1 with TRBJ2-1, with 14 nucleotides matching TRBD2. Germline lookup yields CDR1 SGHRS and CDR2 YFSETQ. V dropped 2 bases and J dropped 10; count of bases not matched to a gene: 8. The CDR3 runs 16 residues. This chain's CDR3 is CASSFGTSGGEEEQFF. CDR3 DNA sequence: TGCGCCAGCAGCTTCGGGACTAGCGGGGGCGAAGAGGAGCAGTTCTTC.

The J gene is TRBJ2-7, the V gene TRBV11-2, with D perhaps matching TRBD1 (7 bases). The CDR3 length is 16 residues. Deletions cut 1 base from V and 3 bases from J, with 16 bases between. Germline values: CDR1 SGHAT, CDR2 FQNNGV. The CDR3, as DNA: TGTGCCAGCAGCTTAGTCAGGGGGGACAGCGACTACGAGCAGTACTTC. Amino acid sequence: CASSLVRGDSDYEQYF.

There are many counts of this clonotype. The chain couples TRBV12-3 or TRBV12-4 to TRBJ1-5, with 7 bases aligning to TRBD1. CDR3 length: 15 residues. J gave up 2 bases and V 5 bases, and 6 bases lay outside the gene matches. The CDR3 region is CASSLTGMGNQPQHF. The DNA for the CDR3 is TGTGCCAGCAGTCTGACAGGGATGGGCAATCAGCCCCAGCATTTT.

The table lists this clonotype with a few counts. The rearrangement links TRBV6-5 to TRBJ2-7; 7 positions match TRBD1. This CDR3 comprises 15 residues. Per germline, CDR1 MNHEY and CDR2 SVGAGI. V shed 2 bases, J shed 2 bases, and the junction held 6 bases outside the gene matches. DNA for the CDR3: TGTGCCAGCAGTTACGCCGGGACAGAGCCCTACGAGCAGTACTTC. Translated, it gives CASSYAGTEPYEQYF.

The table lists this clonotype with many counts. This sequence joins TRBV20-1 and TRBJ1-6; tentative D call: TRBD1 (6 bases). CDR1 and CDR2 (germline): DFQATT, SNEGSKA (reference sequence). The CDR3 loop spans 13 amino acids. The V and J ends lost 5 bases and 3 bases respectively, with 8 bases between them. CDR3 residues: CSAQDSYNSPLHF. The CDR3 DNA reads TGCAGTGCTCAGGACAGCTATAATTCACCCCTCCACTTT.

The chain couples TRBV18 to TRBJ2-1, with TRBD1 identical over 7 bases. V lost 3 bases, J lost 8 bases, and 10 bases stayed unmatched. The germline V gene has CDR1 KGHSH and CDR2 LQKENI. The CDR3 runs 15 residues. DNA for the CDR3: TGTGCCAGCTCACCGCCCGGGACAGCGAAGGATGAGCAGTTCTTC. Translating gives CASSPPGTAKDEQFF.

There are a few counts of this clonotype. The V call is TRBV18, the J call TRBJ2-7; possible D gene TRBD2, 6 bases. Germline-derived CDR1 and CDR2 are KGHSH and LQKENI. The CDR3 runs 15 residues. With 2 bases removed from V and 6 bases from J, the gap between germline ends came to 17 bases. The CDR3 spells CASSPAGPKGAEQYF. In DNA, the CDR3 is TGTGCCAGCTCACCAGCGGGACCAAAAGGGGCCGAGCAGTACTTC.

This clonotype came up a few times. Here the CDR3 reads CASSFFSPGGSPLHF. The CDR3 DNA reads as TGTGCCAGCAGTTTTTTTTCTCCTGGAGGGTCACCCCTCCACTTT. V is TRBV12-3 or TRBV12-4 and J is TRBJ1-6; D gene unclear. This CDR3 is 15 amino acids long. V lost 3 bases, J lost 10 bases, and 16 bases lay in between.

The V call is TRBV12-3 or TRBV12-4, the J call TRBJ2-5, with D uncertain. Trimming left V 1 base short and J 1 base short, with 7 bases between. The CDR3 has 14 amino acids. CDR3 nucleotide sequence: TGTGCCAGCAGTTTAGGTAGCTCCCAAGAGACCCAGTACTTC. Amino acid sequence: CASSLGSSQETQYF.

This clonotype showed up many times. The CDR3 DNA follows: TGTGCCAGCAGACCCTGGCGGGGGCCCGGCACAGATACGCAGTATTTT. It codes for CASRPWRGPGTDTQYF. The chain carries TRBV6-1 and TRBJ2-3; D is perhaps TRBD2 (7 bases). The germline gives CDR1 MNHNS, CDR2 SASEGT. This CDR3 spans 16 amino acids. The ends were cut back, 6 bases at V and 1 base at J, with 17 bases in the middle.

This clonotype was detected many times. This rearrangement joins TRBV5-1 to TRBJ2-5; no firm D call. This CDR3 comprises 11 residues. CDR1 and CDR2 from the germline V gene are SGHRS and YFSETQ. V lost 0 bases to trimming and J lost 9 bases, with 6 bases between them. This CDR3 is CASSLEDSQYF. As DNA, the CDR3 is TGCGCCAGCAGCTTGGAGGATTCCCAGTACTTC.

This rearrangement joins TRBV12-5 to TRBJ2-3; 9 bases map to TRBD2. After removal of 6 bases from V and 6 bases from J, the junction contained 4 bases not matched to a gene. The CDR3 runs to 13 residues. Germline V lookup: CDR1 LGHNT, CDR2 FRNRAP. CDR3 protein: CASGSLAGDTQYF. For the CDR3, the DNA is TGTGCTAGTGGCTCCCTAGCGGGGGATACGCAGTATTTT.

This clonotype was recorded a few times. The junction departs from the called germline gene at one end, perhaps through a read error. The gene calls are TRBV7-2 and TRBJ1-1; no reliable D call. The CDR3 contains 13 residues. The V gene's germline CDR1 is SGHTA and CDR2 FQGNSA. This chain's CDR3 is CASSLLIDTQAFF. In DNA, the CDR3 is TGTGCCAGCAGCCTGCTGATCGACACTCAAGCTTTCTTT.

There are a few counts of this clonotype. V and J are TRBV7-6 and TRBJ1-4; D is uncertain. There are 16 residues in the CDR3. CDR1 and CDR2 (germline): SGHVS, FNYEAQ. Trimming removed 1 base from V and 6 bases from J, with 15 bases in between. In DNA form, the CDR3 reads TGTGCCAGCAGCTTAGGTACTCGGGGTATCGATGAAAAACTGTTTTTT. Translated: CASSLGTRGIDEKLFF. Looking up the rest from reference TRBV7-6 and TRBJ1-4 gives the full variable domain: GAGVSQSPRYKVTKRGQDVALRCDPISGHVSLYWYRQALGQGPEFLTYFNYEAQQDKSGLPNDRFSAERPEGSISTLTIQRTEQRDSAMYRCASSLGTRGIDEKLFFGSGTQLSVL.

This clonotype was seen many times. This chain connects TRBV11-1 to TRBJ2-3; 10 bases map to TRBD2. Germline-derived CDR1 and CDR2 are SGHAT and FQDESV (reference sequence). V dropped 5 bases and J dropped 5; count of bases not matched to a gene: 16. The CDR3 contains 18 residues. The CDR3 reads CASSPTIERGGSRDTQYF. DNA of the CDR3: TGTGCCAGCAGCCCCACCATTGAGCGGGGGGGTTCTCGAGATACGCAGTATTTT.

This clonotype was observed many times. The V gene is TRBV5-6, the J gene TRBJ1-2; D gene unclear. Deletions cut 1 base from V and 7 bases from J, with 8 bases between. CDR3 length: 12 amino acids. Germline loops: CDR1 SGHDT, CDR2 YYEEEE. This CDR3 reads CASSLLVSGYTF. CDR3 nucleotides: TGTGCCAGCAGCTTGTTGGTTTCTGGCTACACCTTC. The full variable domain, with the rest looked up from reference TRBV5-6 and TRBJ1-2, is DAGVTQSPTHLIKTRGQQVTLRCSPKSGHDTVSWYQQALGQGPQFIFQYYEEEERQRGNFPDRFSGHQFPNYSSELNVNALLLGDSALYLCASSLLVSGYTFGSGTRLTVV.

In its sample, this clonotype was seen a few times. The chain uses TRBV13 and TRBJ2-7; the match to TRBD1 covers 9 bases. V lost 7 bases to trimming and J lost 6 bases; unmatched junction nucleotides: 10. The CDR3 spans 14 residues. Germline V gene sequence: CDR1 PRHDT, CDR2 FYEKMQ (reference sequence). CDR3 loop: CASTSGTGFREQYF. CDR3 DNA sequence: TGTGCCAGCACCTCCGGGACAGGGTTCCGCGAGCAGTACTTC.

The CDR3 spells CASSPQLGDYGYTF. CDR3 nucleotide sequence: TGTGCCAGCAGCCCCCAACTAGGGGACTATGGCTACACCTTC. The chain combines TRBV12-3 or TRBV12-4 with TRBJ1-2; D may be TRBD1 (5 bases). The CDR3 runs 14 residues. With 6 bases removed from V and 3 bases from J, the gap between germline ends came to 14 bases.

The table lists this clonotype with many counts. The rearrangement joins TRBV20-1 to TRBJ2-2; 7 bases are shared with TRBD2. Germline CDR1 and CDR2: DFQATT and SNEGSKA (reference sequence). The junction had 6 bases not matched to a gene; V was cut back by 6 bases and J by 2 bases. The length of the CDR3 is 14 residues. The CDR3 here is CSADRGGNTGELFF. CDR3 bases: TGCAGTGCAGACCGCGGGGGTAACACCGGGGAGCTGTTTTTT.

This sequence joins TRBV4-2 and TRBJ1-2; unclear D gene. This CDR3 spans 17 amino acids. V was cut by 0 bases and J by 0 bases, with 14 bases left in between. The germline gives CDR1 LGHNA, CDR2 YNFKEQ. The CDR3 reads CASSQDRGGKANYGYTF. The DNA of the CDR3 is TGTGCCAGCAGCCAAGATCGTGGAGGGAAGGCTAACTATGGCTACACCTTC.

This clonotype was detected ten times or more. CDR3 nucleotides: TGTGCCAGCAGCCAAGGACAGGGCGCTTTCTTT. Amino acid sequence: CASSQGQGAFF. The rearrangement links TRBV7-8 to TRBJ1-1, with 8 bases aligning to TRBD1. There are 11 residues in the CDR3. The germline gives CDR1 SGHVS, CDR2 FQNEAQ. The V and J ends lost 5 bases and 11 bases, in that order; junction bases with no gene match: 4.

This clonotype occurred many times. V usage is TRBV20-1 and J usage is TRBJ1-6; 8 bases align to TRBD1. CDR1 and CDR2 from the germline V gene are DFQATT and SNEGSKA (reference sequence). The CDR3 is 12 residues long. The CDR3 region is CRAGQGNSPLHF. The CDR3 nucleotides read TGCAGGGCAGGACAGGGAAATTCACCCCTCCACTTT.